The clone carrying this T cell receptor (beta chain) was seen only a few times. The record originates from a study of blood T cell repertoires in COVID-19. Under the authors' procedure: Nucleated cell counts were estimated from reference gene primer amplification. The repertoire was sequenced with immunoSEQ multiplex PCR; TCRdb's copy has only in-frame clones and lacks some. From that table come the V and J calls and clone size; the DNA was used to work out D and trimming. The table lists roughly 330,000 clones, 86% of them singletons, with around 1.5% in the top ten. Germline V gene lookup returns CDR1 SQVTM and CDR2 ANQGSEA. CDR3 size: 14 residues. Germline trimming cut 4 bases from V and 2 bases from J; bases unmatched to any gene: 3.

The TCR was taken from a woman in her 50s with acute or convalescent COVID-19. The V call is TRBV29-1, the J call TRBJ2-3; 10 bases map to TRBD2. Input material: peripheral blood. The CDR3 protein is CSVGGLASTDTQYF. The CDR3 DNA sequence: TGCAGCGTTGGGGGACTAGCGTCCACAGATACGCAGTATTTT.